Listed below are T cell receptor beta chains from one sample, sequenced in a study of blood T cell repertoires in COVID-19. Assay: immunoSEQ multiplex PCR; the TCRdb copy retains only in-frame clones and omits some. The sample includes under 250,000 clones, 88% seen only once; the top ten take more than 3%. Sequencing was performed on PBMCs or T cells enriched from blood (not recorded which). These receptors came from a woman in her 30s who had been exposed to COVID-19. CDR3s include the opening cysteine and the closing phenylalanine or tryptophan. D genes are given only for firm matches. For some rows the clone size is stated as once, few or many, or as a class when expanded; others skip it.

DNA: TGTGCCAGCAGCCACGGACAGGCTGGGACTGAAGCTTTCTTT
CDR3: CASSHGQAGTEAFF
J: TRBJ1-1
size: NA
length: 14
V: TRBV7-6
D: TRBD1

DNA: TGTGCCAGTAGTATCCTAGCGGGAGGGCCTAGCACAGATACGCAGTATTTT
CDR3: CASSILAGGPSTDTQYF
J: TRBJ2-3
size: NA
length: 17
V: TRBV19
D: TRBD2

DNA: TGTGCCAGCAGGACTGGACTAGCGGGCACAGATACGCAGTATTTT
CDR3: CASRTGLAGTDTQYF
J: TRBJ2-3
size: NA
length: 15
V: TRBV6-5
D: TRBD2

DNA: TGTGCCAGTCAAAAATCCTATAATTCACCCCTCCACTTT
CDR3: CASQKSYNSPLHF
J: TRBJ1-6
size: few
length: 13
V: TRBV5-4
D: NA

DNA: TGTGCCAGCAGCCTTCGGACAGCCTACGAGCAGTACTTC
CDR3: CASSLRTAYEQYF
J: TRBJ2-7
size: many
length: 13
V: TRBV4-2
D: NA

DNA: TGTGCCAGCAGTCGGACAGGGCGTTCGGACGAGCAGTACTTC
CDR3: CASSRTGRSDEQYF
J: TRBJ2-7
size: NA
length: 14
V: TRBV3-1/TRBV3-2
D: TRBD1

DNA: TGTGCCAGCAGCTGGGACAGGGGAAGGGGTCCCTATAATTCACCCCTCCACTTT
CDR3: CASSWDRGRGPYNSPLHF
J: TRBJ1-6
size: NA
length: 18
V: TRBV13
D: TRBD1

DNA: TGTGCCAGCAGGGGGACAGGGGCTAATCAGCCCCAGCATTTT
CDR3: CASRGTGANQPQHF
J: TRBJ1-5
size: NA
length: 14
V: TRBV6-5
D: TRBD1

DNA: TGTGCCAGCATGCGGCAGGGGAATGAAAAACTGTTTTTT
CDR3: CASMRQGNEKLFF
J: TRBJ1-4
size: NA
length: 13
V: TRBV28
D: NA

DNA: TGTGCCAGCAGTTTGGGACAGGTGAACACTGAAGCTTTCTTT
CDR3: CASSLGQVNTEAFF
J: TRBJ1-1
size: NA
length: 14
V: TRBV6-6
D: TRBD1

DNA: TGTGCCAGCAGCTTAGCCCGGGTCACAGATACGCAGTATTTT
CDR3: CASSLARVTDTQYF
J: TRBJ2-3
size: NA
length: 14
V: TRBV11-1
D: NA

DNA: TGTGCTAGCAGCTTAGGAGGAGAGGCCAACGTCCTGACTTTC
CDR3: CASSLGGEANVLTF
J: TRBJ2-6
size: NA
length: 14
V: TRBV7-7
D: NA

DNA: TGTGCCAGCTTCCCCCTCGGGAGGTCCACCGGGGAGCTGTTTTTT
CDR3: CASFPLGRSTGELFF
J: TRBJ2-2
size: NA
length: 15
V: TRBV6-5
D: TRBD2

DNA: TGTGCCACCAGCACCAGACTGTCACCCTCTGGAAACACCATATATTTT
CDR3: CATSTRLSPSGNTIYF
J: TRBJ1-3
size: NA
length: 16
V: TRBV15
D: NA

DNA: TGTGCCAGCACGCGAAACCAGGGGGCTGAAGGCTACACCTTC
CDR3: CASTRNQGAEGYTF
J: TRBJ1-2
size: once
length: 14
V: TRBV5-4
D: TRBD1

DNA: TGTGCCACCTGGGTGACTGTGACCCTCTTC
CDR3: CATWVTVTLF
J: TRBJ1-2
size: NA
length: 10
V: TRBV2
D: NA

DNA: TGCGCCAGCAGCTTGGACGGGACAGGAGGCTATGGCTACACCTTC
CDR3: CASSLDGTGGYGYTF
J: TRBJ1-2
size: NA
length: 15
V: TRBV5-1
D: TRBD1

DNA: TGTGCCTGGCAAAGCGCCGCAGGGGGCGGAAGGTGGGGTGGTGAGCAGTTCTTC
CDR3: CAWQSAAGGGRWGGEQFF
J: TRBJ2-1
size: NA
length: 18
V: TRBV30
D: TRBD1

DNA: TGTGCCAGCAGGAGAGAACCGGGACTAGCAGCTGATTATGAGCAGTTCTTC
CDR3: CASRREPGLAADYEQFF
J: TRBJ2-1
size: NA
length: 17
V: TRBV2
D: TRBD2

DNA: TGTGCCAGCAGCAGGGCGGGACGGTCAGATACGCAGTATTTT
CDR3: CASSRAGRSDTQYF
J: TRBJ2-3
size: NA
length: 14
V: TRBV7-6
D: NA

DNA: TGTGCCAGTAGGGGTAGCGGGAGGCTTCATTACAATGAGCAGTTCTTC
CDR3: CASRGSGRLHYNEQFF
J: TRBJ2-1
size: NA
length: 16
V: TRBV19
D: TRBD2

DNA: TGCGCCAGCAGTGATACAGAGACCCTGAACACTGAAGCTTTCTTT
CDR3: CASSDTETLNTEAFF
J: TRBJ1-1
size: NA
length: 15
V: TRBV10-2
D: NA

DNA: TGCGCCAGCAGACCCGGACAGGGAGTTGATGAAAAACTGTTTTTT
CDR3: CASRPGQGVDEKLFF
J: TRBJ1-4
size: few
length: 15
V: TRBV5-1
D: TRBD1

DNA: TGTGCCAGCAGTGAGTTAGCTTTTTTTGGGAGCTCCTATAATTCACCCCTCCACTTT
CDR3: CASSELAFFGSSYNSPLHF
J: TRBJ1-6
size: NA
length: 19
V: TRBV2
D: NA

DNA: TGTGCCAGCAGATTCTCGGGACAGGCTCTAACTGAAGCTTTCTTT
CDR3: CASRFSGQALTEAFF
J: TRBJ1-1
size: NA
length: 15
V: TRBV6-5
D: TRBD1

DNA: TGTGCCAGTAGTATGGAGGACAGGGGACTCACTACCTATTCACCCCTCCACTTT
CDR3: CASSMEDRGLTTYSPLHF
J: TRBJ1-6
size: NA
length: 18
V: TRBV19
D: TRBD1

DNA: TGTGCCAGCAGTTTGCCGGGACAGGGGGGCTACGAGCAGTACTTC
CDR3: CASSLPGQGGYEQYF
J: TRBJ2-7
size: NA
length: 15
V: TRBV28
D: TRBD1

DNA: TGTGCCACCAGTGACCCTGGAGGGAGCGATGAGCAGTTCTTC
CDR3: CATSDPGGSDEQFF
J: TRBJ2-1
size: NA
length: 14
V: TRBV24-1
D: NA

DNA: TGTGCCACCAAGAGCGGGAGGGAGACGGATGAGCAGTTCTTC
CDR3: CATKSGRETDEQFF
J: TRBJ2-1
size: NA
length: 14
V: TRBV24-1
D: TRBD2

DNA: TGTGCCTGGAGCCCGGGACTAGCGGGAGGGGGTAGCACAGATACGCAGTATTTT
CDR3: CAWSPGLAGGGSTDTQYF
J: TRBJ2-3
size: NA
length: 18
V: TRBV30
D: TRBD2

DNA: TGTGCCAGAAGTTTCTCAATAGCAGGGTCCGCGAGAGACGTGCATGAGCAGTTCTTC
CDR3: CARSFSIAGSARDVHEQFF
J: TRBJ2-1
size: NA
length: 19
V: TRBV27
D: NA

DNA: TGTGCCAGCCGTCGACAGGACATCCTCTACGAGCAGTACTTC
CDR3: CASRRQDILYEQYF
J: TRBJ2-7
size: few
length: 14
V: TRBV2
D: NA

DNA: TGTGCCAGCAGTGGCACTAGCGGGAGATGGGGTGAGCAGTTCTTC
CDR3: CASSGTSGRWGEQFF
J: TRBJ2-1
size: NA
length: 15
V: TRBV2
D: TRBD2